This TCR beta chain was sequenced during a study of T cells in localized non-small cell lung cancer. Study conclusions and caveats: Of the top 100 tumor clones, median 57 were in adjacent lung, some 29 among its top 100. Those with higher blood T cell density had longer overall survival. Uninvolved adjacent lung had the highest recorded T cell clonality, with tumor below it.

Regarding this clone: Its specificity is unknown.

Trimming removed 0 bases from V and 0 bases from J, with 4 bases in between. CDR3 size: 14 residues. CDR1 is MRHNA and CDR2 is SNTAGT in the germline V gene. Libraries were prepared by immunoSEQ multiplex PCR; TCRdb keeps only in-frame clonotypes and omits some of them. Here the sample spans about 6,100 clones, approximately 88% being singletons. V and J are TRBV6-4 and TRBJ2-3; D call uncertain. The receptor comes from a male donor at least 60 years old with stage I lung adenocarcinoma. Material: peripheral blood, obtained before any cancer treatment. CDR3 bases: TGTGCCAGCAGTGACTCGACTAGCACAGATACGCAGTATTTT. Its protein is CASSDSTSTDTQYF.